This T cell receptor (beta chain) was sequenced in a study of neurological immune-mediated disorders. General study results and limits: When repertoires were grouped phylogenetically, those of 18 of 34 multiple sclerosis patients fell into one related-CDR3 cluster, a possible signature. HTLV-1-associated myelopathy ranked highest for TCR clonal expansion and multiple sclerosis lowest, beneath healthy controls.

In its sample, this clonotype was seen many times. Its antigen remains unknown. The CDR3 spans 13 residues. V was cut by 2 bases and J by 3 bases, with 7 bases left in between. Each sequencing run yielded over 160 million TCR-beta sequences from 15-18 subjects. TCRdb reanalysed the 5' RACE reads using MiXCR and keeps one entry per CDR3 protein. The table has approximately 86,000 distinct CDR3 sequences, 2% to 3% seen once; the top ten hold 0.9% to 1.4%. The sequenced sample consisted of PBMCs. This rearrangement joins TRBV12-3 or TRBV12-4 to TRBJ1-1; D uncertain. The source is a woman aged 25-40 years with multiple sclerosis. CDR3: CASSLMAYTEAFF. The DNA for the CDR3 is TGTGCCAGCAGTTTAATGGCGTACACTGAAGCTTTCTTT.